One sample yielded the 3 T cell receptor beta chains listed below, sequenced in a study of blood T cell repertoires in COVID-19. Profiled with immunoSEQ multiplex PCR; TCRdb holds only in-frame clones, not every one. The sample holds about 250,000 clones, roughly 86% seen once. Sequenced material: peripheral blood. Receptors were obtained from a woman in her fifties or sixties who had recovered from COVID-19.

The chain couples TRBV10-3 to TRBJ2-3; 12 bases match TRBD2. This CDR3 has 15 amino acids. Unmatched junction bases numbered 2, after V lost 5 bases and J lost 2 bases. The V gene's germline CDR1 is ENHRY and CDR2 SYGVKD. The CDR3 loop is CAISTSGGTTDTQYF. The CDR3 DNA follows: TGTGCCATCAGTACTAGCGGGGGGACCACAGATACGCAGTATTTT.

J is TRBJ1-1 and V is TRBV12-3 or TRBV12-4; TRBD1 is a possible D gene (5 bases). V lost 4 bases to trimming and J lost 11 bases, with 8 bases between them. This CDR3 comprises 10 residues. CDR3 bases: TGTGCCAGCAGTTCCTCAGGGGCTTTCTTT. Encoded protein: CASSSSGAFF.

In DNA, the CDR3 is TGTGCCATCAGTGCGGGGGGGAGTGGAGAGCAGTTCTTC. This codes for CAISAGGSGEQFF. This sequence joins TRBV10-3 and TRBJ2-1, with 8 bases identical to TRBD2. The germline V gene has CDR1 ENHRY and CDR2 SYGVKD. J was trimmed by 10 bases and V by 4 bases; bases with no gene match: 6. This CDR3 is 13 amino acids long.